Detailed here is one T cell receptor beta chain. The sample is drawn from a study of blood T cell repertoires in COVID-19. Deletions cut 4 bases from V and 5 bases from J, with 12 bases between. Germline-derived CDR1 and CDR2 are SGHRS and YFSETQ. The CDR3 is 13 residues long. TCRdb's table, derived via immunoSEQ multiplex PCR, lists solely in-frame clones and lacks some. Here the sample spans fewer than 95,000 clones, around 80% being singletons. This chain uses TRBV5-1 with TRBJ1-2; D possibly corresponds to TRBD1 (5 bases). The sequence derives from a human donor in a cohort sampled during active COVID-19. Material for sequencing was peripheral blood. The CDR3 protein is CASSPPAGYGYTF. DNA of the CDR3: TGCGCCAGCAGCCCCCCAGCAGGGTATGGCTACACCTTC.